This TCR beta chain was obtained from a study of shared clonotypes between healthy human individuals (dated by TCRdb to 2020 to 2022). Broadly, across the study: Two women and three men aged 18 to 49 years were included in the cohort. To increase sequencing depth and limit assay-specific biases, TCR repertoire library preparation and sequencing were carried out by different laboratories using diverse techniques. Per donor, leukapheresis produced somewhere between about 0.94 and 9.5 billion PBMCs. For each donor, three plates each were used for CD4 naive and CD4 memory, two plates were used for CD8 naive, and one plate was used for CD8 memory. To estimate repertoire size and how much clonotype sharing occurs between individuals, the study deeply sequenced the blood TCR repertoires of several healthy adults.

A word on this clone: It has no known antigen specificity. Base qualities are not at hand, and no much larger clone is one base apart.

The CDR3 contains 13 residues, cysteine and phenylalanine counted. Only the CDR3 DNA stays, 39 bases, in frame from base 1. The V end loses 5 bases and the J end loses 4 bases, and a stretch of 14 bases separates them. CDR1 SQVTM and CDR2 ANQGSEA are derived from the germline V gene. Donors were healthy HIV-negative adults with no recently reported acute infections or vaccinations. Every donor was a Caucasian adult residing in Nashville, Tennessee, USA. CD4+ T cells were enriched by magnetic negative selection; naive cells were then positively selected on CD45RA, and the negative fraction formed the memory subset. Blood was obtained by leukapheresis, after which PBMCs were separated by Ficoll-Histopaque density gradient centrifugation and cryopreserved in liquid nitrogen vapor phase. Analytical flow cytometry was used to check the purity and quantity of every magnetically sorted T cell population. From each sorted fraction, genomic DNA was isolated and quantified by UV absorbance on a Nanodrop 2000c.

Study-wide findings and limitations: Only blood was sampled, and tissue TCR repertoires likely differ from those in blood. Incomplete sequencing was indicated by rarefaction of sorted-subset datasets, despite the large sequencing depth. Because the study included a small number of donors, the genetic and exposure-history diversity represented was limited. Across a few donors, around 5% of naive CD4, roughly 3.8% of naive CD8, 2.3% of memory CD4, and about 0.44% of memory CD8 clonotypes were shared. Compared with non-shared clonotypes, the clonotypes found in all four sorted-subset donors had higher generation probabilities. Pairwise subsampling indicated that sequencing depth was expected to affect the degree of clonotype sharing among donors. Naive subsets generally had larger estimated clonotype richness than memory subsets.

Using the deep immunoSEQ assay, multiplex PCR amplified TCR CDR3 regions from genomic DNA. Extracted genomic DNA from each cell subset was spread evenly across all wells of several immunoSEQ 96-well plates, with each plate serving as a replicate. For sorted subsets, around 0.2 ug of genomic DNA, equivalent to 30,000 or so T cell genomes, went into each replicate PCR. The purified libraries were quantified using a Qubit 3.0 fluorometer, sized with a Bioanalyzer 2100, and then quantified again using the KAPA Library Quantification kit. Each immunoSEQ 96-well plate was sequenced on its own single-read 150-cycle Illumina NextSeq 550 flow cell. In the original analysis: Because the immunoSEQ output held only junctional sequences and lacked quality scores, the filtering could not match the filtering applied to full-length reads. To assign V/J genes and CDR3, sequences were annotated using PyIR, a Python wrapper for IgBLAST v1.9, with IMGT germline references. Reads were removed for weak V/J assignments (E-value above 1e-6), missing CDR3, stop codons, out-of-frame junctions, or ambiguous translated residues. V3J clonotypes were defined by identical inferred V gene, J gene, and CDR3 amino acid sequence. Percentage overlap between repertoires was computed as shared unique clonotypes divided by the size of the smaller repertoire. RTK rarefaction, the Chao1 estimator, and Recon v2.1 estimates of unobserved clonotypes were used to assess repertoire richness. For all TCRbeta clonotypes obtained by the gDNA method from several donors, generation probabilities were computed with OLGA. The immuneACCESS repertoire file appears here via TCRdb, limited to in-frame rearrangements. These files lack a portion of the clones; in checked studies, under half of the deficit traces to unresolved V genes, and the cause of the others is not known. Clone size and V and J calls were adopted from that table, with D and trimming inferred from the DNA. Across this sample there are some 550,000 clones, with roughly 97% seen only once. The ten largest clonotypes hold approximately 0.057% of the sample.

The sequence was collected from a woman in her twenties or thirties in good health. The V and J segments used are TRBV29-1 and TRBJ1-1; D gene: possibly TRBD1, on 5 matching bases. Material: naive CD4+ T cells sorted from blood. What the cell subset or site label conveys for this sample: CD45RA+ positively selected. The base sequence is TGCAGCGTTAAGACAGACTCCGGCACTGAAGCTTTCTTT. This encodes CSVKTDSGTEAFF.